A single sample is the source of the 18 T cell receptor beta chains below, sequenced in a study of blood T cell repertoires in COVID-19. Only in-frame clones appear in the TCRdb table, and some are missing; sequencing was by immunoSEQ multiplex PCR. The table records 150,000 to 200,000 clones, about 88% of them present only once. The material sequenced was peripheral blood. The receptor set was obtained from a man in his sixties with active or convalescent COVID-19.

The chain is built from TRBV5-1 and TRBJ2-7; the D gene is possibly TRBD1 (5 bases). The CDR3 has 15 residues. V lost 0 bases and J lost 3, with 13 bases in between. Per germline, CDR1 SGHRS and CDR2 YFSETQ. The CDR3 DNA reads as TGCGCCAGCAGCTTGGCCTTAGGACAATACTACGAGCAGTACTTC. Amino acid sequence: CASSLALGQYYEQYF.

This clone was observed a single time. This sequence joins TRBV6-1 and TRBJ1-5; D uncertain. The germline V and J ends were trimmed by 1 base and 3 bases, with 7 bases remaining between them. Germline V CDR1 and CDR2: MNHNS, SASEGT. The CDR3 consists of 14 residues. In nucleotides, the CDR3 is TGTGCCAGCAGTGAAGTCCAGATCAATCAGCCCCAGCATTTT. It translates to CASSEVQINQPQHF.

V is TRBV15 and J is TRBJ1-2; D remains unclear. The CDR3 sequence is 14 residues long. Trimming removed 2 bases from V and 3 bases from J, with 10 bases in between. Germline CDR1 and CDR2: LNHNV and YYDKDF (reference sequence). CDR3: CATSRWGADYGYTF. The CDR3, as DNA: TGTGCCACCAGCAGATGGGGAGCGGACTATGGCTACACCTTC.

V and J are TRBV5-1 and TRBJ1-5, with a tentative D call TRBD1 (6 bases). This CDR3 has 19 residues. Between the trimmed V and J ends, which lost 1 base and 0 bases, there was a span of 20 bases. Germline V gene data show CDR1 as SGHRS and CDR2 as YFSETQ. For the CDR3, the DNA is TGCGCCAGCAGCTTGAATCCAATTACAGGGTTTAATAGCAATCAGCCCCAGCATTTT. Amino acids: CASSLNPITGFNSNQPQHF.

The rearrangement uses TRBV5-1 and TRBJ2-2, with 8 bases that match TRBD2. The CDR3 sequence is 16 residues long. Germline V gene data show CDR1 as SGHRS and CDR2 as YFSETQ. V dropped 0 bases and J dropped 4; count of bases not matched to a gene: 5. In DNA form, the CDR3 reads TGCGCCAGCAGCTTGGCCGGGGGGGCGGTCACCGGGGAGCTGTTTTTT. Encoded protein: CASSLAGGAVTGELFF. Full variable domain (remainder filled in from reference TRBV5-1 and TRBJ2-2): KAGVTQTPRYLIKTRGQQVTLSCSPISGHRSVSWYQQTPGQGLQFLFEYFSETQRNKGNFPGRFSGRQFSNSRSEMNVSTLELGDSALYLCASSLAGGAVTGELFFGEGSRLTVL.

The chain has TRBV11-2 and TRBJ2-3; 7 positions match TRBD1. Germline lookup yields CDR1 SGHAT and CDR2 FQNNGV. V shed 3 bases and J 4 bases; nucleotides not matched to a gene: 7. The CDR3 totals 15 residues. The chain's CDR3 is CASSFRTGASDTQYF. The CDR3 bases are TGTGCCAGCAGCTTCCGGACAGGCGCTTCAGATACGCAGTATTTT.

The CDR3 DNA reads as TGTGCCAGCACTAACAGGTTACGATATGGCTACACCTTC. This encodes CASTNRLRYGYTF. This chain uses TRBV6-5 with TRBJ1-2; D may be TRBD1 (5 bases). V lost 7 bases and J lost 5, with 14 bases in between. The germline V gene encodes CDR1 MNHEY and CDR2 SVGAGI. This CDR3 region has 13 residues.

The chain couples TRBV18 to TRBJ1-6, with TRBD1 identical over 9 bases. J lost 10 bases, V lost 3 bases, and 7 bases had no gene match. The CDR3 extends over 15 amino acids. CDR1 is KGHSH and CDR2 is LQKENI in the germline V gene. In DNA, the CDR3 is TGTGCCAGCTCACCCGCGGGACAGGGAGAGTCACCCCTCCACTTT. As protein: CASSPAGQGESPLHF.

V gene TRBV5-1 combines with J gene TRBJ2-3; 7 bases map to TRBD2. CDR1 SGHRS and CDR2 YFSETQ come from the germline V gene. The length of the CDR3 is 15 residues. Trimming cost V 3 bases and J 3 bases; bases outside gene matches: 7. DNA of the CDR3: TGCGCCAGCAGCTCCCCTTCCGGGGGGACAGATACGCAGTATTTT. It is translated as CASSSPSGGTDTQYF.

The chain joins TRBV6-5 to TRBJ2-7; tentative D call: TRBD2 (5 bases). Trimming stripped 2 bases from V and 1 base from J, with 9 bases between. The germline CDR1 and CDR2 sequences are MNHEY and SVGAGI. This CDR3 is 14 amino acids long. The CDR3 reads CASSYARGSYEQYF. DNA of the CDR3: TGTGCCAGCAGTTACGCTCGGGGATCCTACGAGCAGTACTTC.

The rearrangement uses TRBV5-6 and TRBJ2-5; D is perhaps TRBD1 (5 bases). This CDR3 contains 15 residues. The V gene's germline CDR1 is SGHDT and CDR2 YYEEEE. Trimming took off 3 bases at V and 2 bases at J, with 14 bases between the two ends. The CDR3 is CASSSVGALQETQYF. DNA of the CDR3: TGTGCCAGCAGCTCCGTAGGGGCCCTACAAGAGACCCAGTACTTC.

Only a few counts were recorded for this clone. This rearrangement joins TRBV9 to TRBJ1-3; D gene uncertain. The length of the CDR3 is 16 residues. Germline CDR1 SGDLS, CDR2 YYNGEE. Trimming stripped 4 bases from V and 3 bases from J, with 17 bases between. In DNA form, the CDR3 reads TGTGCCAGCAGCCACGGCGGGGTGAATGGTGGAAACACCATATATTTT. Its protein is CASSHGGVNGGNTIYF.

There are a few counts of this clone. The chain joins TRBV11-2 to TRBJ1-1; TRBD1 aligns across 10 bases. Per germline, CDR1 SGHAT and CDR2 FQNNGV. The CDR3 loop spans 15 amino acids. V was clipped by 3 bases and J by 4 bases; unmatched bases: 5. The CDR3 sequence: CASSFQTGGLTEAFF. The CDR3 region has the DNA TGTGCCAGCAGCTTCCAGACAGGGGGCCTCACTGAAGCTTTCTTT. Supplemented by reference TRBV11-2 and TRBJ1-1, the full variable domain reads EAGVAQSPRYKIIEKRQSVAFWCNPISGHATLYWYQQILGQGPKLLIQFQNNGVVDDSQLPKDRFSAERLKGVDSTLKIQPAKLEDSAVYLCASSFQTGGLTEAFFGQGTRLTVV.

This rearrangement joins TRBV12-5 to TRBJ1-5, with 7 positions matching TRBD1. The CDR3 covers 17 residues. The germline gives CDR1 LGHNT, CDR2 FRNRAP. J lost 3 bases, V lost 3 bases, and 11 bases had no gene match. Here the CDR3 reads CASGFTLPGQINQPQHF. The CDR3 DNA reads as TGTGCTAGTGGTTTTACGCTCCCGGGACAGATCAATCAGCCCCAGCATTTT.

This clone was seen only a few times. The J gene is TRBJ2-5, the V gene TRBV7-9; a possible D gene is TRBD2 (6 bases). V was trimmed by 5 bases and J by 5 bases, leaving 12 bases between them. This CDR3 comprises 13 residues. From germline, CDR1 is SEHNR and CDR2 FQNEAQ (reference sequence). DNA for the CDR3: TGTGCCAGCAGCCCAGGAGGGTGGGAGACCCAGTACTTC. Its protein is CASSPGGWETQYF.

The sample holds many counts of this clone. The chain links TRBV19 to TRBJ2-2; 8 nucleotides align to TRBD1. The CDR3 length is 15 residues. Germline loops: CDR1 LNHDA, CDR2 SQIVND (reference sequence). V was clipped by 3 bases and J by 4 bases; unmatched bases: 4. The CDR3 protein is CASSMSDRATGELFF. In nucleotides, the CDR3 is TGTGCCAGTAGTATGTCGGACAGGGCCACCGGGGAGCTGTTTTTT.

This chain connects TRBV6-5 to TRBJ2-3, with 9 bases identical to TRBD1. Trimming removed 4 bases from V and 1 base from J; junction bases left unmatched: 6. CDR1 and CDR2 (germline): MNHEY, SVGAGI. CDR3 length: 16 residues. The CDR3 coding sequence is TGTGCCAGCAGTTTAGGGACAGGGTACGGCACAGATACGCAGTATTTT. Translating gives CASSLGTGYGTDTQYF.

The chain has TRBV27 and TRBJ2-7; TRBD2 might be the D (6 bases). Germline loops: CDR1 MNHEY, CDR2 SMNVEV (reference sequence). CDR3 length equals 14 residues. With 2 bases removed from V and 4 bases from J, the gap between germline ends came to 12 bases. DNA for the CDR3: TGTGCCAGCAGTTTAAGGCGGGATGGTTACGAGCAGTACTTC. Translation: CASSLRRDGYEQYF.